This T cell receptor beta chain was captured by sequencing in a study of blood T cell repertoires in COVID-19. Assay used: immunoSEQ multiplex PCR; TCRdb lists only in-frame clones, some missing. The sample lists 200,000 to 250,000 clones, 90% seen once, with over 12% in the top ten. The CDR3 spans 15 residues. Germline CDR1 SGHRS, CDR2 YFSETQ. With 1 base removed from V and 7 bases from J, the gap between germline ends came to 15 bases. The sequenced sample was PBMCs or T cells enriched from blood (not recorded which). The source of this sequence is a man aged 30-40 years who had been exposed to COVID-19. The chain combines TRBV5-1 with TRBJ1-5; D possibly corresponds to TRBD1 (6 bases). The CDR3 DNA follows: TGCGCCAGCAGCTTGAATGTGGGGGCGGGCCAGCCCCAGCATTTT. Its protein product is CASSLNVGAGQPQHF. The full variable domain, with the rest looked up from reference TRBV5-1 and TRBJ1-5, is KAGVTQTPRYLIKTRGQQVTLSCSPISGHRSVSWYQQTPGQGLQFLFEYFSETQRNKGNFPGRFSGRQFSNSRSEMNVSTLELGDSALYLCASSLNVGAGQPQHFGDGTRLSIL.